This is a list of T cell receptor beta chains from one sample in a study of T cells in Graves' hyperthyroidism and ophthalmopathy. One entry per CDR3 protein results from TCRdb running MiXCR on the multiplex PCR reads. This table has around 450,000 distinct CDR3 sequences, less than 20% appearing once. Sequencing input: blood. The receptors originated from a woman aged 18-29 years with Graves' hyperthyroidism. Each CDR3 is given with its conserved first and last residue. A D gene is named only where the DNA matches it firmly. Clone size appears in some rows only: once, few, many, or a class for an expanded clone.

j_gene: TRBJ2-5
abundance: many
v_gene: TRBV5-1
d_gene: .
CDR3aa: CASSPSYQGGPETQYF
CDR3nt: TGCGCCAGCAGCCCTAGTTATCAGGGGGGCCCGGAGACCCAGTACTTC

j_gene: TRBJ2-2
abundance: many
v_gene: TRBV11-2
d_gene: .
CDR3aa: CASSPFSWRRTGELFF
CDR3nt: TGTGCCAGCAGCCCCTTTAGTTGGAGACGCACCGGGGAGCTGTTTTTT

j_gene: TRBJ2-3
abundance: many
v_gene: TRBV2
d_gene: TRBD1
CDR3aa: CASVRTGGFDTQYF
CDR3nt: TGTGCCAGCGTCCGGACAGGGGGATTCGATACGCAGTATTTT

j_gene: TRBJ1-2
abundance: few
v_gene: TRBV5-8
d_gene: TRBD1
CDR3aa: CASSPTRQGGPNYGYTF
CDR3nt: TGTGCCAGCAGCCCAACAAGACAGGGCGGCCCTAACTATGGCTACACCTTC

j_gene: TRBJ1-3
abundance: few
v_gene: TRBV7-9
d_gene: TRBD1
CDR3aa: CAGSGQGLGNTIYF
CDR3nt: TGTGCCGGGTCAGGACAGGGGCTTGGAAACACCATATATTTT

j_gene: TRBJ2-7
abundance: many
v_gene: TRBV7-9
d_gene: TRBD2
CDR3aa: CASSQVSGSLGREQYF
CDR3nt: TGTGCCAGCAGTCAAGTAAGCGGGAGCCTAGGTCGCGAGCAGTACTTC

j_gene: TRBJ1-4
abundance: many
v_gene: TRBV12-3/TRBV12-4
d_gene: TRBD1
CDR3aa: CASSSRGQAGGEKLFF
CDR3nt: TGTGCCAGCAGTTCCAGGGGGCAGGCCGGGGGTGAAAAACTGTTTTTT

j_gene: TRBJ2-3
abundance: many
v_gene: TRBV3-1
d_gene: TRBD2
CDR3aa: CASSQDLWSGGSDTQYF
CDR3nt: TGTGCCAGCAGCCAAGATCTCTGGAGCGGGGGGTCAGATACGCAGTATTTT

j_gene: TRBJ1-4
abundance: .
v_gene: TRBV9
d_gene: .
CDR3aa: CASSVGTAVSGEKLFF
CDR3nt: TGTGCCAGCAGCGTAGGTACGGCGGTCAGCGGAGAAAAACTGTTTTTT

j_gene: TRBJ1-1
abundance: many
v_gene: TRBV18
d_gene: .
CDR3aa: CASSPPGVTEAFF
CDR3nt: TGTGCCAGCTCACCACCGGGCGTCACTGAAGCTTTCTTT

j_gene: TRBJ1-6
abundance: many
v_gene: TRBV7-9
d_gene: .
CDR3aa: CASSHQPLGGKAKYNSPLHF
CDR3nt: TGTGCCAGCAGTCACCAGCCCCTCGGGGGGAAAGCGAAATATAATTCACCCCTCCACTTT

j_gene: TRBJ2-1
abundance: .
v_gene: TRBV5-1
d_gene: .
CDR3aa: CASRREADYNEQFF
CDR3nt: TGCGCCAGCAGACGGGAAGCCGATTACAATGAGCAGTTCTTC

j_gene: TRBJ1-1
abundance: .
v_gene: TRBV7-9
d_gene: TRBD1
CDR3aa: CASSLRLGQGNTEAFF
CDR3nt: TGTGCCAGCAGCTTACGCCTAGGACAGGGGAACACTGAAGCTTTCTTT

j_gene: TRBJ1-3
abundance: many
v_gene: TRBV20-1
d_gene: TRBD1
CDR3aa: CSARGWGQGENTIYF
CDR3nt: TGCAGTGCTAGGGGGTGGGGACAGGGTGAAAACACCATATATTTT

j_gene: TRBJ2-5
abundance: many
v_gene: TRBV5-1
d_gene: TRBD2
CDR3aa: CASSLPGTSETQYF
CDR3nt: TGCGCCAGCAGCTTGCCCGGGACTAGCGAGACCCAGTACTTC

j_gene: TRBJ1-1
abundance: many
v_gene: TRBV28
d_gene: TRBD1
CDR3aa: CASSFLPGQGIPEAFF
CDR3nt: TGTGCCAGCAGTTTTTTACCGGGACAGGGGATTCCTGAAGCTTTCTTT

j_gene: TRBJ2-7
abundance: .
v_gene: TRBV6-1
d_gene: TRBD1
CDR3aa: CASSVPQGAYEQYF
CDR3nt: TGTGCCAGCAGTGTTCCCCAGGGGGCCTACGAGCAGTACTTC

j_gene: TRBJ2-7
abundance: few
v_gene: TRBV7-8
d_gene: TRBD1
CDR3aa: CASSLGGTGVYEQYF
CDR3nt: TGTGCCAGCAGCTTAGGAGGGACAGGGGTCTACGAGCAGTACTTC

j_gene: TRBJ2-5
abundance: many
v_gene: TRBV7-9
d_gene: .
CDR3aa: CASSPLGRGPETQYF
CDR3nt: TGTGCCAGCAGCCCACTCGGTAGGGGACCGGAGACCCAGTACTTC

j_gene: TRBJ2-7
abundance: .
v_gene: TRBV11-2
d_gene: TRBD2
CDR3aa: CASSLEASGRSYEQYF
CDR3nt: TGTGCCAGCAGCCTCGAGGCTAGCGGGCGATCCTACGAGCAGTACTTC

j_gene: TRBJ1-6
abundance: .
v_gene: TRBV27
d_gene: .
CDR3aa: CASSLSPGMYNSPLHF
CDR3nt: TGTGCCAGCAGTTTATCCCCAGGAATGTATAATTCACCCCTCCACTTT

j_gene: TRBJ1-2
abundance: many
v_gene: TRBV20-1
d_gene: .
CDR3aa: CSARDQKGIHYGYTF
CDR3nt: TGCAGTGCTAGAGATCAGAAAGGGATCCACTATGGCTACACCTTC

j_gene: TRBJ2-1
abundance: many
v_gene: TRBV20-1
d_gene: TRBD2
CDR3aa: CSACLKLAGVFYNEQFF
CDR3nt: TGCAGTGCTTGCCTCAAGCTAGCGGGGGTTTTCTACAATGAGCAGTTCTTC

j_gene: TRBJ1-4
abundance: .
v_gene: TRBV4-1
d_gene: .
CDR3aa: CASSQGQGNNEKLFF
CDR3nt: TGCGCCAGCAGCCAAGGCCAGGGAAATAATGAAAAACTGTTTTTT

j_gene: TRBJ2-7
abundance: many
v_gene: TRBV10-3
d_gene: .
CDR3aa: CATRQDGEQYF
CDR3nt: TGTGCCACTCGGCAAGATGGCGAGCAGTACTTC

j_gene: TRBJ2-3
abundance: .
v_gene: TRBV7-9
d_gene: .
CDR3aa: CASSTSRADNTDTQYF
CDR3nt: TGTGCCAGCAGCACAAGTCGGGCAGATAACACAGATACGCAGTATTTT

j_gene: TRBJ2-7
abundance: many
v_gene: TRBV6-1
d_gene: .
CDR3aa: CASSATLDFISYEQYF
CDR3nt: TGTGCCAGCAGTGCGACTCTAGACTTCATCTCCTACGAGCAGTACTTC

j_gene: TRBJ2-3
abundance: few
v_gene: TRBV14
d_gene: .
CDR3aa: CASSHKSYKLTDTQYF
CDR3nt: TGTGCCAGCAGCCACAAATCCTATAAACTCACAGATACGCAGTATTTT

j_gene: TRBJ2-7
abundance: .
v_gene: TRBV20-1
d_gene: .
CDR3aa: CSARSLDGSHYEQYF
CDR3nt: TGCAGTGCTAGGTCCCTGGACGGGAGTCACTACGAGCAGTACTTC

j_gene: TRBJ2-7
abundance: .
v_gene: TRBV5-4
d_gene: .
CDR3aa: CASSPPGTSYEQYF
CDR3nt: TGTGCCAGCAGCCCGCCGGGGACCTCCTACGAGCAGTACTTC

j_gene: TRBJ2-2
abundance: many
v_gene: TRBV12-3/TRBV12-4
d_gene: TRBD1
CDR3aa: CASSLDRGYTGELFF
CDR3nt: TGTGCCAGCAGTCTTGACAGGGGGTACACCGGGGAGCTGTTTTTT

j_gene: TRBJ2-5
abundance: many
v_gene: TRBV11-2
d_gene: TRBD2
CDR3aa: CASSSGRAETQYF
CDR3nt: TGTGCCAGCAGCTCCGGGAGGGCAGAGACCCAGTACTTC

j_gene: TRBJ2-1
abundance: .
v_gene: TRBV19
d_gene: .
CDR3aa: CASSTPGGGGNEQFF
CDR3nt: TGTGCCAGTAGTACCCCAGGGGGAGGGGGCAATGAGCAGTTCTTC

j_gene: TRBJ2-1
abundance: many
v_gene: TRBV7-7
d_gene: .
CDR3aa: CASSLGSRDEQFF
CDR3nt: TGTGCTAGCAGCTTAGGTTCCCGAGATGAGCAGTTCTTC

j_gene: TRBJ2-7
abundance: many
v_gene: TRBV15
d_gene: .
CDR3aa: CATSRDRGSYEQYF
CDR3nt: TGTGCCACCAGCAGAGATCGAGGCAGCTACGAGCAGTACTTC

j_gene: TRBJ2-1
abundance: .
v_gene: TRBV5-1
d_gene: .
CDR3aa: CASSLGTLSSYNEQFF
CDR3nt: TGCGCCAGCAGCTTGGGGACACTTAGCTCCTACAATGAGCAGTTCTTC

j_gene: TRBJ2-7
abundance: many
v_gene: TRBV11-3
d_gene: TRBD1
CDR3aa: CASSLYGTGTGSYEQYF
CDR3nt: TGTGCCAGCAGCTTATACGGGACAGGCACCGGCTCCTACGAGCAGTACTTC

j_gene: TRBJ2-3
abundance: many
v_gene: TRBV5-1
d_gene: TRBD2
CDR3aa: CASSSGGTSGRGSTDTQYF
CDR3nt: TGCGCCAGCAGCTCCGGCGGGACTAGCGGGAGAGGGAGCACAGATACGCAGTATTTT

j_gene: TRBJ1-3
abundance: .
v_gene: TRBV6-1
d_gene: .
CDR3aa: CASKGTAIGGNTIYF
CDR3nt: TGTGCCAGCAAAGGCACGGCGATTGGCGGAAACACCATATATTTT

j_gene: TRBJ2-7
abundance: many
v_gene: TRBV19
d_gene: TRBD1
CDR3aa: CASSPAGTGAYEQYF
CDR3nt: TGTGCCAGTAGTCCAGCCGGGACAGGGGCGTACGAGCAGTACTTC

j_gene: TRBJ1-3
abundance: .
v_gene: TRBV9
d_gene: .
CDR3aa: CASSVEGRSGNTIYF
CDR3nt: TGTGCCAGCAGCGTAGAAGGACGCTCTGGAAACACCATATATTTT

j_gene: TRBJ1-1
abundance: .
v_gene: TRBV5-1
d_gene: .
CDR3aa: CASSSFTEAFF
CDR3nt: TGCGCCAGCAGCTCCTTCACTGAAGCTTTCTTT

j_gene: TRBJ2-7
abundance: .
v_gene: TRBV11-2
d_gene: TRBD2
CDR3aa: CASSGTRVDEQYF
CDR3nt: TGTGCCAGCAGTGGGACTAGGGTTGACGAGCAGTACTTC

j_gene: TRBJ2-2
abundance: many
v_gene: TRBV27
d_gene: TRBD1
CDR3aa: CASSFGDRYTGELFF
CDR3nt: TGTGCCAGCAGTTTCGGGGACAGGTACACCGGGGAGCTGTTTTTT

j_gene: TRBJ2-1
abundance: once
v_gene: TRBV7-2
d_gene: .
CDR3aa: CASSPTVNYNEQFF
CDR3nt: TGTGCCAGCAGCCCGACAGTGAACTACAATGAGCAGTTCTTC

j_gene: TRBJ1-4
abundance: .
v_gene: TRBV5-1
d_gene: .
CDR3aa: CASSLEGYNEKLFF
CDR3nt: TGCGCCAGCAGCTTGGAAGGGTACAATGAAAAACTGTTTTTT

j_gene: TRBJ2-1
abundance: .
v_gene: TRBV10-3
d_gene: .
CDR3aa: CAISVSVYQLYNEQFF
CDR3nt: TGTGCCATCAGTGTCTCCGTTTACCAGCTCTACAATGAGCAGTTCTTC

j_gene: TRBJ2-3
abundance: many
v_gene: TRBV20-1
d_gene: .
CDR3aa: CSARDPGGGRTDTQYF
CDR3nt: TGCAGTGCTAGAGATCCAGGGGGCGGGAGAACAGATACGCAGTATTTT

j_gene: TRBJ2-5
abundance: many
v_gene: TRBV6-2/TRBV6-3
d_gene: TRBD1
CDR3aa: CASRTGQETQYF
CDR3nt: TGTGCCAGCAGGACAGGGCAAGAGACCCAGTACTTC

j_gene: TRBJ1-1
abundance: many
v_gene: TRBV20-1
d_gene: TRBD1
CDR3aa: CSAAPLGQGYGSTEAFF
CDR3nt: TGCAGTGCTGCCCCTCTAGGACAGGGATATGGAAGCACTGAAGCTTTCTTT

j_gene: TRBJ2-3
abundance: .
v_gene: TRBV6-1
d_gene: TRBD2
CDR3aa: CASSEAGGGRGVGTDTQYF
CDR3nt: TGTGCCAGCAGTGAGGCGGGTGGGGGGCGGGGGGTAGGCACAGATACGCAGTATTTT

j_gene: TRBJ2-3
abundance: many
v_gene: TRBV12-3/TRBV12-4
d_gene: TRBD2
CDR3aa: CASSYGRGRTDTQYF
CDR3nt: TGTGCCAGCAGCTACGGGAGGGGCCGGACAGATACGCAGTATTTT